These 14 T cell receptor beta chains were sequenced from one sample in a study of identical twins. TCRdb ran MiXCR on the 5' RACE reads and lists one entry per CDR3 protein. The data show 1.5 million or so distinct CDR3 sequences, about 32% seen once. The sequenced material came from cord blood. Receptors originate from a newborn girl in good health.

The chain links TRBV7-9 to TRBJ2-1; D gene uncertain. V was pared by 7 bases and J by 3 bases, with 7 bases between. Germline CDR1 is SEHNR and CDR2 is FQNEAQ (reference sequence). This CDR3 has 12 residues. CDR3 loop: CASITGYNEQFF. The CDR3 DNA sequence: TGTGCCAGCATTACCGGCTACAATGAGCAGTTCTTC.

CDR3 coding DNA: TGTGCCAGCAGTTTTCCCTTAGGGGGACACTCCTACGAGCAGTACTTC. The encoded protein is CASSFPLGGHSYEQYF. This chain joins TRBV6-6 and TRBJ2-7, with D tentatively TRBD1 (6 bases). The CDR3 sequence is 16 residues long. Germline values: CDR1 MNHNY, CDR2 SVGAGI (reference sequence). Deletions cut 4 bases from V and 0 bases from J, with 16 bases between.

This clonotype showed up just a few times. V is TRBV3-1 and J is TRBJ2-4, with TRBD2 matching 9 bases. The CDR3 runs to 18 residues. After removal of 0 bases from V and 13 bases from J, the junction contained 19 bases not matched to a gene. Germline assignment: CDR1 LGHDT and CDR2 YNNKEL (reference sequence). CDR3 sequence reads: CASSQDITLAGFGWEQYF. The DNA of the CDR3 is TGTGCCAGCAGCCAAGATATCACCCTAGCGGGATTCGGTTGGGAGCAGTACTTC.

The chain carries TRBV9 and TRBJ1-4, with a possible D match to TRBD1 (5 bases). With 3 bases removed from V and 4 bases from J, the gap between germline ends came to 10 bases. Germline V gene sequence: CDR1 SGDLS, CDR2 YYNGEE. The CDR3 is made up of 14 amino acids. Written as DNA, the CDR3 is TGTGCCAGCAGCGCAGGGCCGCTTAATGAAAAACTGTTTTTT. It encodes CASSAGPLNEKLFF.

The chain couples TRBV10-3 to TRBJ1-2, with TRBD1 identical over 8 bases. This CDR3 contains 14 residues. Trimming cost V 11 bases and J 2 bases; bases outside gene matches: 10. Germline V gene lookup returns CDR1 ENHRY and CDR2 SYGVKD. The CDR3 here is CAFRDRSTNYGYTF. CDR3 sequence (DNA): TGTGCCTTCCGGGACAGGTCCACCAACTATGGCTACACCTTC.

This chain uses TRBV21-1 with TRBJ2-7; TRBD2, as called in the table, went unchecked against the DNA. TRBV21-1 is a known pseudogene. The CDR3 is 13 amino acids. The chain's CDR3 is CASSKGGDYEQYF. Written as DNA, the CDR3 is TGTGCCAGCAGCAAAGGGGGAGATTACGAGCAGTACTTC.

Concerning this clonotype itself: No conserved phenylalanine or tryptophan ends this CDR3, so it is likely a read error. The chain carries TRBV5-5 and TRBJ2-7, with TRBD1 matching over 8 bases. The junction had 6 bases not matched to a gene; V was cut back by 1 base and J by 0 bases. The CDR3 is made up of 16 amino acids. CDR1 SGHKS and CDR2 YYEKEE come from the germline V gene (reference sequence). The DNA of the CDR3 is TGTGCCAGCAGCTTGATGACAGGGGCATTCTCCTACGAGCAGTACTTA. This encodes CASSLMTGAFSYEQYL.

The chain links TRBV9 to TRBJ2-7; D gene unclear. The germline CDR1 and CDR2 sequences are SGDLS and YYNGEE. Deletions cut 0 bases from V and 2 bases from J, with 15 bases between. The CDR3 consists of 16 residues. The CDR3 is CASSVAALLPTYEQYF. The CDR3 bases are TGTGCCAGCAGCGTAGCGGCACTACTACCAACCTACGAGCAGTACTTC. The full variable domain, rest sourced from reference TRBV9 and TRBJ2-7, is DSGVTQTPKHLITATGQRVTLRCSPRSGDLSVYWYQQSLDQGLQFLIQYYNGEERAKGNILERFSAQQFPDLHSELNLSSLELGDSALYFCASSVAALLPTYEQYFGPGTRLTVT.

The chain recombines TRBV5-6 with TRBJ2-5; 7 bases match TRBD1. Germline V gene sequence: CDR1 SGHDT, CDR2 YYEEEE. V shed 5 bases, J shed 5 bases, and the junction held 6 bases outside the gene matches. The CDR3 has 13 residues. CDR3 protein: CASSRDSWETQYF. The CDR3, as DNA: TGTGCCAGCAGTAGGGACAGCTGGGAGACCCAGTACTTC.

This clonotype turned up a few times. The chain combines TRBV20-1 with TRBJ1-6, with D maybe TRBD1 (6 bases). Germline CDR1 DFQATT, CDR2 SNEGSKA (reference sequence). Trimming removed 0 bases at V and 8 bases at J, with 17 bases between. The CDR3 length is 16 residues. The CDR3 DNA is TGCAGTGCTAGAGATCCGGGGGGCCTCATCCATTCACCCCTCCACTTT. As protein: CSARDPGGLIHSPLHF.

V gene TRBV20-1 combines with J gene TRBJ2-7; 11 nucleotides match TRBD2. From germline, CDR1 is DFQATT and CDR2 SNEGSKA (reference sequence). V was clipped by 5 bases and J by 5 bases; unmatched bases: 11. The CDR3 covers 15 residues. CDR3 residues: CSAGTTSGGRDEQYF. The CDR3 DNA sequence: TGCAGTGCTGGAACTACTAGCGGGGGCCGGGACGAGCAGTACTTC.

This clonotype was found a few times. The genes are TRBV11-2 and TRBJ2-1; 13 positions agree with TRBD2. The CDR3 extends over 17 amino acids. Trimming removed 1 base from V and 10 bases from J; junction bases left unmatched: 10. Germline CDR1 and CDR2: SGHAT and FQNNGV. CDR3 coding DNA: TGTGCCAGCAGCTTAGGGGTTAGGACTAGCGGGAGCCCAGAGCAGTTCTTC. It translates to CASSLGVRTSGSPEQFF.

The J gene is TRBJ1-1, the V gene TRBV25-1; no clear D gene. Germline V CDR1 and CDR2: MGHDK, SYGVNS. V lost 5 bases and J lost 5, with 18 bases in between. The CDR3 spans 15 residues. In DNA form, the CDR3 reads TGTGCCAGCAGTTATTCTGCATTTGGAGGGACTGAAGCTTTCTTT. Amino acid sequence: CASSYSAFGGTEAFF.

This clonotype has more than one count but fewer than ten. The gene calls are TRBV20-1 and TRBJ1-2; 7 nucleotides line up with TRBD1. This CDR3 is built from 16 residues. CDR1 and CDR2 (germline): DFQATT, SNEGSKA (reference sequence). J was trimmed by 2 bases and V by 0 bases; bases with no gene match: 9. As DNA, the CDR3 is TGCAGTGCTAGAGATACCCGCGGACAGGCCAACTATGGCTACACCTTC. Encoded protein: CSARDTRGQANYGYTF.